Included here is one T cell receptor beta chain sequence, with context. The antigen is undetermined. With V trimmed by 0 bases and J by 7 bases, 7 bases remained unmatched. The CDR3 totals 16 residues. Germline V CDR1 and CDR2: SGHRS, YFSETQ. The sample comes from a study of T cell responses to AZD1222 COVID-19 vaccine. Some clones are missing from TCRdb's copy, which holds only in-frame ones; the method was immunoSEQ multiplex PCR. Of about 150,000 clones in the sample, 70% to 90% were seen once. Study-level points and caveats: Regions left unmutated in variants are reportedly the target of nearly half of spike-specific TCRs. A rise in Spike-specific TCR breadth and depth followed two AZD1222 doses.

The source is an adult in good health. This chain connects TRBV5-1 to TRBJ1-4, with 9 bases aligning to TRBD1. Sequencing was performed on peripheral blood, taken on day 0 of MenACWY control vaccination. The DNA of the CDR3 is TGCGCCAGCAGCTTGGATGGGACAGGGCTCGGTGAAAAACTGTTTTTT. It codes for CASSLDGTGLGEKLFF.